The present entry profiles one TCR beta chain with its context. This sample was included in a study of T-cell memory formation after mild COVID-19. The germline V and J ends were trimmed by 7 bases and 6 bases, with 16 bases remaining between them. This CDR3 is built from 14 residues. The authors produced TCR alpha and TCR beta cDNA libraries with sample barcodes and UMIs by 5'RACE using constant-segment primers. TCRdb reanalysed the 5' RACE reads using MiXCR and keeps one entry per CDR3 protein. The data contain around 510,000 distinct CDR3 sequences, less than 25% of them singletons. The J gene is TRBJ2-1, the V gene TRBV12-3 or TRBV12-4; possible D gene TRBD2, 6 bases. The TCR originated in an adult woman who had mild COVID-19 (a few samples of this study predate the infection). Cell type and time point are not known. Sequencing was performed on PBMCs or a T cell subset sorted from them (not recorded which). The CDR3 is CASTMTRRTNEQFF. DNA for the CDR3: TGTGCCAGCACCATGACTAGGAGGACCAATGAGCAGTTCTTC.